These 30 T cell receptor beta chains originate from one sample sequenced in a study of T cells in Graves' hyperthyroidism and ophthalmopathy. Authors of the study amplified TCR beta CDR3 regions from RNA transcripts. The primer set for the first-round RT-PCR of the TCR CDR3 was HTBI. TCRdb independently ran MiXCR on the multiplex PCR reads; one entry per CDR3 protein. Of about 620,000 distinct CDR3 sequences in the sample, under 20% were seen once. Sequenced sample: blood. Receptor source: a young woman with Graves' hyperthyroidism.

The chain joins TRBV20-1 to TRBJ1-5; D remains ambiguous. V lost 4 bases, J lost 1 base, and 11 bases lay in between. Germline V CDR1 and CDR2: DFQATT, SNEGSKA (reference sequence). The CDR3 spans 14 residues. For the CDR3, the DNA is TGCAGTGCTACAGGACCGGCCAGCAATCAGCCCCAGCATTTT. Amino acid sequence: CSATGPASNQPQHF.

This clonotype was seen more than once but under ten times. This chain's CDR3 is CASRRAGSNTEAFF. CDR3 DNA: TGTGCCAGCCGCCGGGCAGGGTCGAACACTGAAGCTTTCTTT. The chain combines TRBV6-1 with TRBJ1-1; possible D gene TRBD1, 5 bases. Trimming removed 8 bases from V and 1 base from J, with 14 bases in between. Germline CDR1 reads MNHNS; CDR2 reads SASEGT. The CDR3 has 14 amino acids.

The rearrangement uses TRBV6-1 and TRBJ2-5, with a tentative D call TRBD2 (5 bases). Trimming pared 5 bases from V and 1 base from J, leaving 14 bases between. This CDR3 contains 15 residues. CDR1 and CDR2 from the germline V gene are MNHNS and SASEGT. CDR3 nucleotides: TGTGCCAGCAGTAGCTGGACGGGAAGCCAAGAGACCCAGTACTTC. Translation: CASSSWTGSQETQYF.

This clonotype was detected many times. J is TRBJ2-4 and V is TRBV28, with D hard to call. The germline V gene has CDR1 MDHEN and CDR2 SYDVKM. The CDR3 is 15 amino acids. Trimming left V 3 bases short and J 5 bases short, with 14 bases between. The CDR3 sequence: CASSFRITAENIQYF. CDR3 DNA: TGTGCCAGCAGTTTCCGGATCACAGCAGAAAACATTCAGTACTTC.

This clonotype was seen at least ten times. The chain couples TRBV11-2 to TRBJ2-1, with TRBD2 matching 10 bases. V lost 5 bases and J lost 11; bases outside the gene matches: 18. The CDR3 runs to 17 residues. Germline CDR1 and CDR2: SGHAT and FQNNGV. The CDR3 reads CASSPSPSGSGIRKQFF. The CDR3 DNA reads TGTGCCAGCAGCCCTAGCCCTAGCGGGAGCGGCATTAGAAAGCAGTTCTTC.

The chain has TRBV13 and TRBJ2-3, with 9 nucleotides matching TRBD2. Trimming removed 4 bases from V and 4 bases from J; junction bases left unmatched: 15. CDR1 is PRHDT, CDR2 FYEKMQ, per germline (reference sequence). The CDR3 extends over 18 amino acids. CDR3 in amino acids: CASSSVMKREALSDTQYF. The CDR3 coding sequence is TGTGCCAGCAGCTCCGTCATGAAGCGGGAGGCCCTTTCAGATACGCAGTATTTT.

On this clonotype: Given a much more abundant clone one base away, this may be a read error. The genes are TRBV11-3 and TRBJ2-1; 12 bases are a match to TRBD2. Per the germline V gene, CDR1 is SGHNT and CDR2 is YENEEA. V dropped 4 bases and J dropped 6; count of bases not matched to a gene: 13. The CDR3 is made up of 18 amino acids. Written as DNA, the CDR3 is TGTGCCAGCAGCTCAGTGGCGCTAGCGGGAGGGCCGGCCAATGAGCAGTTCTTC. Translated, it gives CASSSVALAGGPANEQFF.

The chain is built from TRBV7-6 and TRBJ2-7; tentatively, D is TRBD1 (5 bases). The germline gives CDR1 SGHVS, CDR2 FNYEAQ. The CDR3 runs to 14 residues. V lost 1 base to trimming and J lost 5 bases, with 12 bases between them. The CDR3 nucleotides are TGTGCCAGCAGCTTAGTTGGCAGGGAAAACGAGCAGTACTTC. Translation gives CASSLVGRENEQYF.

The chain employs TRBV5-1 and TRBJ1-1, with 8 positions matching TRBD1. Trimming cost V 0 bases and J 0 bases; bases outside gene matches: 7. Germline lookup yields CDR1 SGHRS and CDR2 YFSETQ. This CDR3 comprises 17 residues. The CDR3, as DNA: TGCGCCAGCAGCTTGGTGGCAGGGGGCATAGTGAACACTGAAGCTTTCTTT. Its translation is CASSLVAGGIVNTEAFF.

This clonotype was observed a few times. The V and J genes are TRBV28 and TRBJ2-3, with 9 bases aligning to TRBD2. V shed 1 base, J shed 4 bases, and the junction held 9 bases outside the gene matches. Germline V gives CDR1 MDHEN, CDR2 SYDVKM. The CDR3 consists of 17 residues. As DNA, the CDR3 is TGTGCCAGCAGTTTATTTGGCCGGCGGGAGGGCCCAGATACGCAGTATTTT. Amino acids: CASSLFGRREGPDTQYF.

This clonotype appeared many times. This chain uses TRBV3-1 with TRBJ1-1; D remains unclear. The germline CDR1 and CDR2 sequences are LGHDT and YNNKEL (reference sequence). The CDR3 consists of 15 residues. V was pared by 0 bases and J by 1 base, with 9 bases between. The CDR3: CASSQDEGWNTEAFF. CDR3 nucleotides: TGTGCCAGCAGCCAAGACGAGGGTTGGAACACTGAAGCTTTCTTT.

The rearrangement joins TRBV5-1 to TRBJ2-2; D might be TRBD2 (5 bases). The CDR3 extends over 14 amino acids. Germline V gene lookup returns CDR1 SGHRS and CDR2 YFSETQ. V lost 4 bases and J 7 bases, leaving 14 bases between the germline ends. This CDR3 is CASSLDVAGGELFF. CDR3 coding DNA: TGCGCCAGCAGCCTCGATGTGGCGGGCGGGGAGCTGTTTTTT.

This clonotype appeared a few times. This sequence joins TRBV24-1 and TRBJ1-2; 8 nucleotides agree with TRBD1. CDR3 length equals 14 residues. Germline CDR1 reads KGHDR; CDR2 reads SFDVKD. The V and J ends lost 6 bases and 2 bases, in that order; junction bases with no gene match: 4. The CDR3 nucleotides read TGTGCCACCAGTCTTTCAGGGGGCAACTATGGCTACACCTTC. It codes for CATSLSGGNYGYTF.

This clonotype was picked up many times. This sequence joins TRBV20-1 and TRBJ2-3, with D possibly TRBD2 on 6 matching bases. Trimming pared 3 bases from V and 0 bases from J, leaving 13 bases between. Germline CDR1 DFQATT, CDR2 SNEGSKA (reference sequence). The CDR3 is made up of 15 amino acids. In DNA form, the CDR3 reads TGCAGTGCTAGGGCGGGCGGGGCTAGCACAGATACGCAGTATTTT. It specifies CSARAGGASTDTQYF.

The sample holds a few counts of this clonotype. CDR3 amino acids: CASRAQGAVYEQYF. As DNA, the CDR3 is TGTGCCAGCAGGGCCCAGGGGGCTGTTTACGAGCAGTACTTC. This rearrangement joins TRBV7-2 to TRBJ2-7; 8 nucleotides line up with TRBD1. CDR1 is SGHTA and CDR2 is FQGNSA in the germline V gene. The junction had 8 bases not matched to a gene; V was cut back by 6 bases and J by 4 bases. This CDR3 contains 14 residues.

Remarks on this clonotype: No conserved phenylalanine or tryptophan ends this CDR3, so it is likely a read error. The chain couples TRBV7-3 to TRBJ2-1, with 10 bases aligning to TRBD2. V dropped 2 bases and J dropped 3; count of bases not matched to a gene: 1. Germline V CDR1 and CDR2: SGHTA, FQGTGA. This CDR3 has 15 amino acids. The CDR3 DNA is TGTGCCAGCAGCTTACTAGCGGGAGACTACAATGAGCAGTTCTCC. Protein: CASSLLAGDYNEQFS.

This chain links TRBV5-1 with TRBJ2-5; 7 bases align to TRBD1. Germline lookup yields CDR1 SGHRS and CDR2 YFSETQ. Trimming cost V 4 bases and J 3 bases; bases outside gene matches: 6. There are 14 residues in the CDR3. CDR3 protein: CASSLQTGKETQYF. The CDR3 coding sequence is TGCGCCAGCAGCCTACAGACAGGGAAAGAGACCCAGTACTTC.

This clonotype was seen repeatedly, ten times or more. The J gene is TRBJ2-2, the V gene TRBV2; D remains unclear. With 5 bases removed from V and 5 bases from J, the gap between germline ends came to 9 bases. This CDR3 contains 13 residues. Germline values: CDR1 SNHLY, CDR2 FYNNEI. DNA of the CDR3: TGTGCCAGCAGTCTCATGAAGACCGGGGAGCTGTTTTTT. Encoded protein: CASSLMKTGELFF.

As concerns this clonotype: Its ends do not fully match the called genes, so a read error is possible. J is TRBJ2-3 and V is TRBV5-1; 7 bases are a match to TRBD2. This CDR3 spans 17 amino acids. Germline CDR1 reads SGHRS; CDR2 reads YFSETQ. CDR3 nucleotides: TGCGTCAGCAGCTCCCGCGGGGGACGGGGCCGCGGAGATACGCAGTATTTT. Amino acids: CVSSSRGGRGRGDTQYF.

This clonotype was found a few times. The chain joins TRBV3-1 to TRBJ1-2, with 8 bases that match TRBD1. The length of the CDR3 is 13 residues. Germline CDR1 and CDR2: LGHDT and YNNKEL (reference sequence). With 2 bases clipped from V and 9 bases from J, the junction kept 5 bases outside the gene matches. DNA for the CDR3: TGTGCCAGCAGCCAACAGAGACAGGGGCGCTACACCTTC. It specifies CASSQQRQGRYTF. Complete variable domain (other parts from reference TRBV3-1 and TRBJ1-2): DTAVSQTPKYLVTQMGNDKSIKCEQNLGHDTMYWYKQDSKKFLKIMFSYNNKELIINETVPNRFSPKSPDKAHLNLHINSLELGDSAVYFCASSQQRQGRYTFGSGTRLTVV.

This clonotype was counted between two and nine times. CDR3 amino acids: CSARDYRESYEQYF. The DNA for the CDR3 is TGCAGTGCTAGAGATTACCGGGAATCCTACGAGCAGTACTTC. This sequence joins TRBV20-1 and TRBJ2-7, with a possible D match to TRBD2 (5 bases). The CDR3 is 14 amino acids. Germline-derived CDR1 and CDR2 are DFQATT and SNEGSKA (reference sequence). V was trimmed by 0 bases and J by 1 base, leaving 10 bases between them.

This clonotype was recorded at least ten times. CDR3 bases: TGTGCCAGCAGCTATCGCCCCGGGAGAGACACAGATACGCAGTATTTT. Its protein product is CASSYRPGRDTDTQYF. V usage is TRBV7-3 and J usage is TRBJ2-3; tentative D call: TRBD2 (6 bases). Germline CDR1 is SGHTA and CDR2 is FQGTGA. V gave up 4 bases and J gave up 2 bases, with 16 bases separating them. The CDR3 is 16 residues long.

The genes are TRBV7-2 and TRBJ2-2; 13 nucleotides line up with TRBD2. The CDR3 consists of 15 residues. Germline V gene sequence: CDR1 SGHTA, CDR2 FQGNSA. V was clipped by 6 bases and J by 4 bases; unmatched bases: 2. CDR3 nucleotide sequence: TGTGCCAGCAGTCGGACTAGCGGGAGCACCGGGGAGCTGTTTTTT. It yields the protein CASSRTSGSTGELFF. Together with reference TRBV7-2 and TRBJ2-2, the CDR3 gives the full variable domain: GAGVSQSPSNKVTEKGKDVELRCDPISGHTALYWYRQSLGQGLEFLIYFQGNSAPDKSGLPSDRFSAERTGGSVSTLTIQRTQQEDSAVYLCASSRTSGSTGELFFGEGSRLTVL.

This clonotype was detected many times. V usage is TRBV6-2 or TRBV6-3 and J usage is TRBJ2-3; perhaps TRBD1 as D (6 bases). Germline assignment: CDR1 MNHEY and CDR2 SVGEGT. V lost 0 bases, J lost 2 bases, and 12 bases lay in between. The CDR3 spans 16 residues. In DNA, the CDR3 is TGTGCCAGCAGTTACTCAAGACAGGACTCCACAGATACGCAGTATTTT. Translation: CASSYSRQDSTDTQYF.

This clonotype was seen a handful of times. A much larger clonotype is one base distant, so this may be a read error. The chain has TRBV11-2 and TRBJ1-6, with a weak D call TRBD1 (6 bases). Germline loops: CDR1 SGHAT, CDR2 FQNNGV. The CDR3 covers 15 residues. V was pared by 8 bases and J by 5 bases, with 16 bases between. The CDR3 here is CASGLHRDNNSPLHF. For the CDR3, the DNA is TGTGCCAGCGGACTCCACCGGGACAATAATTCACCCCTCCACTTT.

With regard to this clonotype: This could be a read error, since a much larger clone is one nucleotide away. The CDR3 sequence: CASIRPPSDKEETQYF. The CDR3 coding sequence is TGTGCCAGCATCCGACCACCCTCTGACAAGGAAGAGACCCAGTACTTC. J is TRBJ2-5 and V is TRBV2; no definite D call. The CDR3 is 16 residues long. V lost 7 bases, J lost 3 bases, and 21 bases lay in between. CDR1 is SNHLY, CDR2 FYNNEI, per germline.

The rearrangement links TRBV29-1 to TRBJ2-3; 9 bases align to TRBD1. The CDR3 length is 15 residues. Trimming cost V 7 bases and J 1 base; bases outside gene matches: 9. CDR1 and CDR2 from the germline V gene are SQVTM and ANQGSEA. The CDR3 spells CSGGQGYVGTDTQYF. CDR3 sequence (DNA): TGCAGCGGGGGACAGGGTTACGTAGGCACAGATACGCAGTATTTT.

The genes are TRBV4-3 and TRBJ1-2, with no clear D. Germline CDR1 LGHNA, CDR2 YSLEER. The length of the CDR3 is 13 residues. With 0 bases removed from V and 5 bases from J, the gap between germline ends came to 7 bases. CDR3 amino acids: CASSQDNWYGYTF. The CDR3 DNA is TGCGCCAGCAGCCAAGATAATTGGTATGGCTACACCTTC.

The rearrangement uses TRBV20-1 and TRBJ1-5; no firm D call. Trimming cost V 3 bases and J 0 bases, with 9 bases left between them. Germline V lookup: CDR1 DFQATT, CDR2 SNEGSKA (reference sequence). This CDR3 spans 14 amino acids. CDR3 bases: TGCAGTGCTAGGAGAGACCATAGCAATCAGCCCCAGCATTTT. Encoded protein: CSARRDHSNQPQHF.

DNA of the CDR3: TGTGCCAGCAGCGTCCAGGGTGCGAACACCGGGGAGCTGTTTTTT. This codes for CASSVQGANTGELFF. This chain joins TRBV5-4 and TRBJ2-2; tentative D call: TRBD1 (5 bases). The germline V gene encodes CDR1 SGHNT and CDR2 YYREEE (reference sequence). The CDR3 totals 15 residues. V was clipped by 4 bases and J by 0 bases, with 10 bases between them.